Listed below are T cell receptor beta chains from one sample, sequenced in a study of cytomegalovirus exposure and HLA in healthy donors. The table came from immunoSEQ multiplex PCR; TCRdb's copy has only in-frame clones and leaves some out. The table has approximately 110,000 clones, less than 80% seen once; the top ten hold 3.5% to 4%. Sequencing was carried out using PBMCs. These receptors all come from a young man in good health and CMV-seropositive. Both conserved end residues are trimmed from each CDR3. The listing skips clone size in some rows; elsewhere it reads once, few, many or a size class.

clone size | V gene | CDR3 protein
NA | TRBV9 | ASSVGEAGLAGGRGITDTQY
few | TRBV10-3 | AISESGNSYEQY
NA | TRBV2 | ASSEGQIANQPQH
NA | TRBV6-4 | ASSRPQGQVLTHYGYT
NA | TRBV2 | AIRQGVDSPLH
NA | TRBV18 | ASSPSVLGVNEQF
NA | TRBV27 | ASSRSGDRDQPQH
NA | TRBV7-8 | ASSQQSKEGGYT
NA | TRBV27 | ASWGTPSYNEQF
NA | TRBV11-2 | ASSRGAAFGETQY
few | TRBV28 | ASSMAGGVTDTQY